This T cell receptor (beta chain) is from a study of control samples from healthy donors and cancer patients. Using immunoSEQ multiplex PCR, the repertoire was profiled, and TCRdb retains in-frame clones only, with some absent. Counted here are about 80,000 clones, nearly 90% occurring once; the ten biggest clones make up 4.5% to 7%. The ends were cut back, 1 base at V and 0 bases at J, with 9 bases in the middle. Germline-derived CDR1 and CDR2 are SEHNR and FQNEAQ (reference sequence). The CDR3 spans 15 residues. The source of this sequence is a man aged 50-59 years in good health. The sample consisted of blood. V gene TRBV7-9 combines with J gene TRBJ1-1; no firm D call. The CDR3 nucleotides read TGTGCCAGCAGCTTAGTTGGCAACCTGAACACTGAAGCTTTCTTT. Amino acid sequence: CASSLVGNLNTEAFF.